Listed below are T cell receptor beta chains from one sample, sequenced in a study of human T cells and chemical hapten exposure. TCRdb re-called the RACE reads through MiXCR, storing one row per CDR3 protein. In the table there are roughly 84,000 distinct CDR3 sequences, about 10% of which are singletons. Sequencing was performed on whole blood, taken in connection with sensitization to the hapten diphenylcyclopropenone (DPC). The receptors here all came from a woman aged 45-59 years with alopecia areata. Some clones in this sample may be carry-over from other donors' samples. Both conserved end residues are part of each CDR3. A D gene is named only where the DNA matches it firmly. Not every row has a clone size; where given, it reads once, few, many or a size class.

size: many; V: TRBV5-5; D: TRBD1; J: TRBJ2-7; DNA: TGTGCCAGCAGCCCGGGACAGATCCACTACGAGCAGTACTTC; CDR3: CASSPGQIHYEQYF
size: -; V: TRBV12-3/TRBV12-4; D: -; J: TRBJ2-3; DNA: TGTGCCAGCGCCGCCCAGATCCAGAGCACAGATACGCAGTATTTT; CDR3: CASAAQIQSTDTQYF
size: -; V: TRBV20-1; D: TRBD1; J: TRBJ2-3; DNA: TGCAGCGTAGACAGGGAATCAACAGATACGCAGTATTTT; CDR3: CSVDRESTDTQYF
size: -; V: TRBV30; D: TRBD1; J: TRBJ2-1; DNA: TGTGCCTGGAGGGATTCCGGGACAGGGCTGGGGAATGAGCAGTTCTTC; CDR3: CAWRDSGTGLGNEQFF
size: -; V: TRBV7-2; D: -; J: TRBJ2-7; DNA: TGTGCCAGCAGCAAAACAAGCTACGAGCAGTACTTC; CDR3: CASSKTSYEQYF
size: -; V: TRBV21-1; D: -; J: TRBJ1-1; DNA: TGTGCCAGCAGCAAAGTTAGCGTAAAGAACACTGAAGCTTTCTTT; CDR3: CASSKVSVKNTEAFF
size: few; V: TRBV5-1; D: TRBD1; J: TRBJ2-1; DNA: TGCGCCAGCAGCCCTCCCCGGACAGGGGTAAATGAGCAGTTCTTC; CDR3: CASSPPRTGVNEQFF
size: -; V: TRBV28; D: TRBD1; J: TRBJ1-5; DNA: TGTGCCAGCAGTTCAGGGGGCGCGAGCAATCAGCCCCAGCATTTT; CDR3: CASSSGGASNQPQHF
size: many; V: TRBV5-1; D: TRBD2; J: TRBJ2-7; DNA: TGCGCCAGCGGCCCGGGGGGCTACGCCGGGACTAGCAGTTCCTACGAGCAGTACTTC; CDR3: CASGPGGYAGTSSSYEQYF
size: -; V: TRBV4-2; D: -; J: TRBJ2-1; DNA: TGTGCCAGCAGCCAAGAGGGACGCATCAATGAGCAGTTCTTC; CDR3: CASSQEGRINEQFF
size: many; V: TRBV6-2/TRBV6-3; D: -; J: TRBJ1-1; DNA: TGTGCCAGCAGTTGGGTACAGGGGAACACTGAAGCTTTCTTT; CDR3: CASSWVQGNTEAFF
size: few; V: TRBV18; D: -; J: TRBJ1-1; DNA: TGTGCCAGCTCACCAACAGGGAAGGGGAGCACTGAAGCTTTCTTT; CDR3: CASSPTGKGSTEAFF
size: many; V: TRBV7-2; D: TRBD1; J: TRBJ2-1; DNA: TGTGCCAGCAGCTTGACAGGGTCCGATGAGCAGTTCTTC; CDR3: CASSLTGSDEQFF
size: many; V: TRBV7-8; D: -; J: TRBJ1-3; DNA: TGTGCCAGCAGCTTAGAAGGCTCCCGCTCTGGAAACACCATATATTTT; CDR3: CASSLEGSRSGNTIYF
size: few; V: TRBV27; D: -; J: TRBJ2-7; DNA: TGTGCCAGCGGAACTTACGAGCAGTACTTC; CDR3: CASGTYEQYF
size: many; V: TRBV29-1; D: -; J: TRBJ2-7; DNA: TGCAGCGTTGAAGGGGAGGCTTGGGGCGGCGAGCAGTACTTC; CDR3: CSVEGEAWGGEQYF
size: few; V: TRBV5-6; D: -; J: TRBJ2-5; DNA: TGTGCCAGCAGCTTGGAGTCAGGGGTTGGGGAGACCCAGTACTTC; CDR3: CASSLESGVGETQYF
size: once; V: TRBV4-1; D: -; J: TRBJ1-5; DNA: TGCGCCAGCAGCAACATCAATCAGCCCCAGCATTTT; CDR3: CASSNINQPQHF
size: few; V: TRBV5-4; D: TRBD1; J: TRBJ1-4; DNA: TGTGCCAGCAGCTTGAGGGACAGCGGGTCCAAGGTGTTTTTT; CDR3: CASSLRDSGSKVFF
size: many; V: TRBV16; D: TRBD1; J: TRBJ2-7; DNA: TGTGCCAGCAGCCAGGGTGGGACAGCAAACTCCTACGAGCAGTACTTC; CDR3: CASSQGGTANSYEQYF
size: few; V: TRBV11-3; D: TRBD2; J: TRBJ2-1; DNA: TGTGCCAGCAGCTTAGGGTGGGGGACTAGCAATGAGCAGTTCTTC; CDR3: CASSLGWGTSNEQFF
size: many; V: TRBV7-2; D: -; J: TRBJ2-5; DNA: TGTGCCAGCAGCTGGGCCTCGTTAGCAGGCCAAGAGACCCAGTACTTC; CDR3: CASSWASLAGQETQYF
size: many; V: TRBV3-1; D: -; J: TRBJ1-1; DNA: TGTGCCAGCAGCCAAGAAGGACGCTTGGCTGGGGCTTTCTTT; CDR3: CASSQEGRLAGAFF
size: few; V: TRBV20-1; D: TRBD2; J: TRBJ2-7; DNA: TGCAGTGCTAGAAGTTGGCGGGAGGGCCCCTCCTACGAGCAGTACTTC; CDR3: CSARSWREGPSYEQYF
size: few; V: TRBV28; D: TRBD1; J: TRBJ1-2; DNA: TGTGCCAGCAGCAGGGACAGGTCAGAGTATGGCTACACCTTC; CDR3: CASSRDRSEYGYTF
size: many; V: TRBV10-2; D: TRBD1; J: TRBJ2-6; DNA: TGCGCCAGCAGTGCGGGACAGGGGCAAGTTGGGGCCAACGTCCTGACTTTC; CDR3: CASSAGQGQVGANVLTF
size: many; V: TRBV7-6; D: TRBD2; J: TRBJ2-7; DNA: TGTGCCAGCAGCTCCCCCAATCTAGCGGGAGGACGCGAGCAGTACTTC; CDR3: CASSSPNLAGGREQYF
size: many; V: TRBV2; D: TRBD1; J: TRBJ2-6; DNA: TGTGCCAGCACAACACAGGGGGCTGGGGCCAACGTCCTGACTTTC; CDR3: CASTTQGAGANVLTF
size: few; V: TRBV28; D: -; J: TRBJ1-1; DNA: TGTGCCAGCATCTCGGTGCAGGGCTGGAACACTGAAGCTTTCTTT; CDR3: CASISVQGWNTEAFF
size: many; V: TRBV4-1; D: TRBD1; J: TRBJ1-5; DNA: TGCGCCAGCAGCCATGGGACAGGGATAAATCAGCCCCAGCATTTT; CDR3: CASSHGTGINQPQHF
size: -; V: TRBV24-1; D: -; J: TRBJ1-1; DNA: TGTGCCACCAGAAAACAGAACACTGAAGCTTTCTTT; CDR3: CATRKQNTEAFF
size: many; V: TRBV27; D: -; J: TRBJ1-4; DNA: TGTGCCAGCAGTTTATGGGGAGAGCGGGGGAAACTGTTTTTT; CDR3: CASSLWGERGKLFF
size: few; V: TRBV3-1; D: TRBD1; J: TRBJ2-1; DNA: TGTGCCAGCAGCCCGACAGGGAGCGCTTCCTACAATGAGCAGTTCTTC; CDR3: CASSPTGSASYNEQFF
size: many; V: TRBV18; D: -; J: TRBJ2-1; DNA: TGTGCCAGCTCACCAGGGGCTAGGAGCTCCTACAATGAGCAGTTCTTC; CDR3: CASSPGARSSYNEQFF
size: -; V: TRBV28; D: -; J: TRBJ1-5; DNA: TGTGCCAGCAGTTTGAATCAGCCCCAGCATTTT; CDR3: CASSLNQPQHF
size: -; V: TRBV12-3/TRBV12-4; D: -; J: TRBJ1-4; DNA: TGTGCCAGCAGTCAGCCGGGACGCAGGATCGCAACTAATGAAAATCTGTTTTTT; CDR3: CASSQPGRRIATNENLFF